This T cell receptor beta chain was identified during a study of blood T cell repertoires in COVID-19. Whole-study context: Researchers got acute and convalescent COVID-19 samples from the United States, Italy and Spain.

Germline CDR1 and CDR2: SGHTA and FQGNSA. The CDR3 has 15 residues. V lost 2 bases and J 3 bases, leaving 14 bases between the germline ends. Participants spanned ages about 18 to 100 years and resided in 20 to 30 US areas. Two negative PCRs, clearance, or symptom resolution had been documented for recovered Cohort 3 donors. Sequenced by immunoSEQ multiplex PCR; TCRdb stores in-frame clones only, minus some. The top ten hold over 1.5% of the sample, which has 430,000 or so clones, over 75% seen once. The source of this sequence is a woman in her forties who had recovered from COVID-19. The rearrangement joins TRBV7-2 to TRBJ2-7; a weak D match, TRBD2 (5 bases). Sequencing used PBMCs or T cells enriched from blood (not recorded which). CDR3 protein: CASSLSAGTYYEQYF. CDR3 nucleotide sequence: TGTGCCAGCAGCTTAAGTGCGGGCACTTACTACGAGCAGTACTTC.